This T cell receptor (beta chain) was sequenced in a study of blood T cell repertoires in COVID-19. Original data processing: For nucleated cells, counts were estimated from reference gene primer amplification. Produced via immunoSEQ multiplex PCR; TCRdb's table is partial and in-frame only. That table furnishes V, J and clone size, whereas the DNA furnished D and trimming. The sample has 75,000 to 80,000 clones; 70% to 90% are singletons. Trimming pared 0 bases from V and 0 bases from J, leaving 11 bases between. This CDR3 region has 16 residues. From germline, CDR1 is SGHKS and CDR2 YYEKEE (reference sequence).

Sample: peripheral blood. The TCR comes from a man aged 55 to 70 with COVID-19, enrolled during active disease. The chain employs TRBV5-5 and TRBJ2-3; no clear D gene. Here the CDR3 reads CASSLEWSLSTDTQYF. The CDR3 coding sequence is TGTGCCAGCAGCTTGGAATGGAGTCTGAGCACAGATACGCAGTATTTT.